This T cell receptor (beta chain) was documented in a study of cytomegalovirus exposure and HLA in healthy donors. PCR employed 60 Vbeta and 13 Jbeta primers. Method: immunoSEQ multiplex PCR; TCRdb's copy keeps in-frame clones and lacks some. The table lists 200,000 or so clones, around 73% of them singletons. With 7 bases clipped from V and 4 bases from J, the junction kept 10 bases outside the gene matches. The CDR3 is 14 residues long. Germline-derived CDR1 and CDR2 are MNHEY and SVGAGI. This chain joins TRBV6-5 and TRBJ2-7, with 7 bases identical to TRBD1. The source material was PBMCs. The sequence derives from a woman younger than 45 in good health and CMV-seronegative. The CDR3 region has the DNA TGTGCCAGCACCCGAGGGGGCGCCCCGTACGAGCAGTACTTC. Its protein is CASTRGGAPYEQYF.